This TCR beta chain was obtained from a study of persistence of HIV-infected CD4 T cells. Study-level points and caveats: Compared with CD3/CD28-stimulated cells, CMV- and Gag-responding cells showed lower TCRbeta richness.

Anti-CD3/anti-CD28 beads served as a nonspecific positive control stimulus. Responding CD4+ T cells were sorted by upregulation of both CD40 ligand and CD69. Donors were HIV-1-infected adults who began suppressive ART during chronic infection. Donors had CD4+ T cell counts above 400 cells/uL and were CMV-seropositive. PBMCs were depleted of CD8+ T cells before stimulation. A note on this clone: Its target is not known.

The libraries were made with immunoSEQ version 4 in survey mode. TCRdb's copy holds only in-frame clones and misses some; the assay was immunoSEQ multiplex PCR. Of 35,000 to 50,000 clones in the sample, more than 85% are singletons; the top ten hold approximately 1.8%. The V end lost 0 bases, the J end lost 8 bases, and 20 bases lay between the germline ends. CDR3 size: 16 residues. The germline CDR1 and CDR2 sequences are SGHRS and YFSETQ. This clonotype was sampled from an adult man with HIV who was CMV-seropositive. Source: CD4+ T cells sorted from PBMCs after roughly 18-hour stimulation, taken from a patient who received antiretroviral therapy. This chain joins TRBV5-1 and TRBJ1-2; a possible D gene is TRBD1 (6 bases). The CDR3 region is CASSLASSDSGSGYTF. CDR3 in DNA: TGCGCCAGCAGCTTGGCGTCTTCGGACAGCGGGAGCGGCTACACCTTC.